This T cell receptor beta chain was recovered during a study of cytomegalovirus exposure and HLA in healthy donors (dated by TCRdb to the late 2010s). Describing the broader study: According to an earlier analysis of 587 of the donors, about 179 million T cells yielded 117 million unique TCR beta sequences and 250 to 350 Gb of sequence data. An early release that covered about 640 HLA-typed donors contained 300 to 350 gigabases of sequencing data and tens of millions of unique TCR sequences. Of the roughly 430 genotyped donors, 65% to 90% fell in the genetic ancestry cluster associated with self-reported Caucasian donors. The study aimed to test whether signatures of past pathogen exposure could be identified by cataloging public T cell receptors. The study used immunosequencing to profile the T cell repertoires of approximately 690 subjects and linked those repertoires to cytomegalovirus serostatus. Along with the approximately 700-subject first cohort, a separate validation cohort of over a hundred different subjects was used. To predict cytomegalovirus infection status, the study combined high-throughput TCR immunosequencing, statistical association of individual TCRs with disease status, and machine learning. A later analysis re-examined previously published TCR beta repertoires from about 670 donors and added high-resolution HLA genotyping to investigate patterns of TCR occurrence. In the later analysis, no new phenotypic data were used to find candidate immune exposures; instead, reliance was placed on TCR beta sequences and their occurrence across donors. In an earlier analysis of several hundred of the donors, high-throughput TCR beta sequencing was used to judge whether each TCR beta V gene segment behaved as functional or pseudogenic. Alongside the repertoire data, information on donor age, sex, ethnicity and CMV serostatus was compiled. A later genetic analysis used genome-wide SNP genotypes for about three fifths of the 666 donors, treating that subset as a discovery cohort. All discovery cohort repertoires had been generated on a single sequencing platform. HLA typing covered class I and class II loci at four-digit resolution. Typing coverage varied by locus: about 620-640 donors for A, B, C, DRB1 and DQB1; approximately 520 for DQA1; over 600 for DPA1; around 490 for DPB1. Five DR-DQ haplotypes were handled as single units for association and clustering, since linkage in the cohort was strong. Among about 400 genotyped donors of the cohort, an average of approximately 220,000 unique TCR beta nucleotide sequences was sequenced per donor, of which about 19% were non-productive.

The cohort comprised fewer than 750 healthy bone marrow donors. All cohort members were sampled while nominally healthy, although unrecorded immune exposures were likely present. The donor was CMV seronegative and was included in the group of 352 seronegative cohort members. Each donor provided a peripheral blood sample, and peripheral blood mononuclear cells were used for TCR beta sequencing. The Qiagen DNeasy Blood Extraction Kit was used to extract genomic DNA from the blood cell samples. The full study reports these points: Three of the identified cytomegalovirus-associated TCR beta chains were confirmed in vitro to be specific for cytomegalovirus antigens. According to a later genetic analysis, donors in an Asian-associated ancestry cluster had fewer N-insertions in productive TCRs than the roughly 670-donor mean. According to a later analysis, most CMV-associated TCR beta chains appeared to be HLA-restricted, and the HLA associations seemed to be driven largely by CMV exposure. When HLA alleles, especially DR and DQ, strongly co-occurred, attributing TCR associations to individual alleles was difficult. The classifier was reported to diagnose cytomegalovirus status with high specificity and sensitivity in both the original and validation cohorts. Correlated functional status among segregating V segments might reflect linkage disequilibrium, but an unknown experimental factor could not be ruled out. Sequencing depth was assumed to be roughly uniform across donors in the presence/absence analyses, though that assumption may not hold. A further reported finding was that TCR beta sequences accurately predicted the HLA-A and HLA-B alleles for most subjects in the first cohort. In a later analysis, around 15,000 TCR beta sequences were associated with specific HLA alleles at a false discovery rate of 0.05. A later analysis found that HLA-associated TCR beta chains were more clonally expanded and had lower generation probabilities than equally common non-associated chains. Broadly in line with IMGT annotations, most TCR beta V segments showed up in productive rearrangements about 87% or about 30% of the time in an earlier analysis of under 700 of the donors. The 87-base-pair reads could not distinguish some IMGT-functional V segments, including TRBV6-2 and TRBV6-3, so those segments were excluded. The authors suggested that the approach could potentially be extended to other disease states and immunological phenotypes. Most TCR sequences were seen in very few donors, while some public TCRs were found in many individuals. In a later analysis, the rate of TCR association differed among HLA loci, with DRB1 alleles having the most associated TCRs and HLA-C alleles having the fewest. For the cohort, immune exposure information was limited to CMV serostatus. A group of highly shared sequence variants was considered likely to be a technical artifact of the sequencing pipeline. A total of fewer than 200 TCR beta chains were listed by the study as associated with cytomegalovirus. Because counts were too low, about 17 rarely observed V segments, including chromosome 9 orphons, were excluded from the earlier analysis of around 590 of the donors. Several of the top co-occurrence clusters appeared to be linked to parvovirus B19, influenza, CMV and Epstein-Barr virus, according to a later analysis. Because some donors lacked HLA typing at each locus, the association tests relied only on the typed subset. This cohort had only TCR beta chains sequenced, and the lack of alpha or paired-chain data limited which features could be detected. A later genetic analysis associated a missense DCLRE1C variant with V-gene and J-gene trimming of TCR beta chains, and an independent cohort replicated the association.

The germline V gene provides CDR1 MNHNS and CDR2 SASEGT. The CDR3, from cysteine to phenylalanine, totals 14 residues. The read is trimmed to its CDR3 DNA, 42 bases read in frame from base 1. Deletion took 3 bases off V and 2 bases off J, with a span of 11 bases between the germline ends. Libraries were constructed by the immunoSEQ multiplex PCR assay. For the multiplex PCR, a mixture combining 60 forward primers for TCR Vbeta segments and 13 reverse primers for TCR Jbeta segments was used. The CDR3 region of rearranged TCR beta genes was amplified from genomic DNA by a multiplex PCR assay. Amplified TCR beta libraries were sequenced as 87-base-pair reads on the Illumina HiSeq System. As for the authors' bioinformatics: In a later analysis, tens of millions of unique TCR beta chains were counted across the approximately 640 repertoires, and roughly 10 million of these chains were shared by at least two donors. To remove PCR and sequencing errors, raw reads were error-corrected and collapsed into unique sequences using a nearest-neighbor algorithm that merged closely related sequences. Alignment of CDR3 sequences to IMGT reference sequences was used to assign V, D and J gene segments. Each retained sequence needed at least a six-nucleotide match to both a V gene segment and a J gene segment. Rearrangements were classified as productive when the CDR3 lacked stop codons and remained in frame with V and J, and all other rearrangements were classified as non-productive. CDR3 was defined according to IMGT convention as the region running from the second conserved V-encoded cysteine to the conserved J-encoded phenylalanine. In an earlier analysis of around 640 of the donors, sequences lacking an unambiguous match to a single V gene segment were excluded. In an earlier analysis of approximately 500 of the donors, a V segment was called functional when productive rearrangements were above 56.7%, and segregating when the standard deviation between donors exceeded 5%. A statistical classification framework was developed to diagnose cytomegalovirus status using the catalog of TCR beta chain sequences. A later analysis assigned V and J genes by comparing TCR nucleotide sequences with IMGT/GENE-DB human TR gene sequences. A later analysis assigned CDR3 sequences and most-parsimonious VDJ recombination scenarios with the TCRdist pipeline. In a later analysis, each TCR beta chain was defined by its CDR3 amino acid sequence together with its V-gene family, and reads lacking a unique V-gene family were excluded. In a later analysis, approximately 640 highly shared, low-generation-probability nucleotide sequences were removed to address suspected cross-contamination and a sequencing artifact. In a later analysis, a clonal expansion index was calculated for each public chain from normalized within-repertoire ranks of inferred template counts. In a later analysis, generation probabilities were computed using a VDJ recombination model fitted to out-of-frame rearrangements, and the results were checked against IGoR. A later analysis scored TCR-TCR, TCR-HLA and TCR-CMV co-occurrence with hypergeometric tests, applying a repertoire-size bias correction to TCR pairs. In a later analysis, false discovery rates were estimated by permuting HLA or CMV assignments 20 times. A later analysis grouped co-occurring TCRs with DBSCAN, adding TCRdist sequence similarity when clustering within HLA-allele-positive subsets. Co-occurrence clustering excluded repertoires with fewer than 30,000 or more than 120,000 public chains, plus five with anomalous nucleotide sharing. The immuneACCESS repertoire file appears here via TCRdb, limited to in-frame rearrangements. These files lack a portion of the clones; in checked studies, under half of the deficit traces to unresolved V genes, and the cause of the others is not known. For V, J and clone size, that table is used; D and trimming come from the DNA. The sample table includes fewer than 60,000 clones. Approximately 7% of the sample comes from the top ten.

A note on this clone: Its antigen remains unidentified.

This chain joins TRBV6-1 to TRBJ2-7; the best D guess is TRBD1, with 5 bases matching. The sequenced material came from PBMCs. The TCR was taken from a woman aged 40 to 50 in good health and CMV-seronegative. The CDR3 amino acid sequence is: CASSDQGSAYEQYF. The base sequence is TGTGCCAGCAGTGATCAGGGTTCGGCCTACGAGCAGTACTTC.